This T cell receptor beta chain comes out of a study of a mutant IDH1 vaccine in newly diagnosed glioma. Study details: Vaccines began 4-6 weeks after radiotherapy alone, or with temozolomide cycles. Patients previously underwent radiotherapy, temozolomide, or both, and most underwent both.

On this clone: The antigen is not known.

Study-wide findings and caveats: Apparently, pseudoprogression bore no relation to changes among the top peripheral T cell clonotypes.

TCRdb keeps only in-frame clones here, not all; method: immunoSEQ multiplex PCR. The data contain about 56,000 clones, roughly 75% of them singletons. The CDR3 covers 15 residues. V gave up 5 bases and J gave up 4 bases; unmatched junction bases: 8. CDR1 SGHDT and CDR2 YYEEEE come from the germline V gene. Time point described: week 47, end of study. It was 300 ug of mutant IDH1 20-mer peptide that made up each vaccine dose, given with topical imiquimod. The patients were given eight vaccinations, one each in weeks 1, 3, 5, 7, 11, 15, 19 and 23. The chain combines TRBV5-6 with TRBJ2-1, with 8 bases matching TRBD1. This clonotype originated in a man aged 45 to 65 with glioma. The specimen was PBMCs, collected from a glioma patient whose treatment included an IDH1 peptide vaccine. CDR3 DNA sequence: TGTGCCAGCAGTTCCCGGGACAGGAGATACAATGAGCAGTTCTTC. Translating gives CASSSRDRRYNEQFF.